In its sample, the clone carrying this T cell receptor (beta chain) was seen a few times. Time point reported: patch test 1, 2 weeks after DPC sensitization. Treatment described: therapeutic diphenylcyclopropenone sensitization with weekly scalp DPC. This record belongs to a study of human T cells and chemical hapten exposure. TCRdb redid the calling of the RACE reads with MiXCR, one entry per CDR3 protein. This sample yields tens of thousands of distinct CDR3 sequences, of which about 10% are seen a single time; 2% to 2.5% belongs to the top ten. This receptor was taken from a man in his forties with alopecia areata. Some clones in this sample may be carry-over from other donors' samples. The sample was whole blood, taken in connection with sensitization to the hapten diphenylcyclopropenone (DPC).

The CDR3: CSARQGGQETQYF. Written as DNA, the CDR3 is TGCAGTGCTAGACAGGGGGGGCAAGAGACCCAGTACTTC. The rearrangement links TRBV20-1 to TRBJ2-5; tentatively, D is TRBD1 or TRBD2 (7 bases each). The CDR3 totals 13 residues. The germline V gene encodes CDR1 DFQATT and CDR2 SNEGSKA (reference sequence). V dropped 2 bases and J dropped 2 bases, with 9 bases sitting between them.